This TCR beta chain is drawn from a study of T cells in Graves' hyperthyroidism and ophthalmopathy. Background on the study: Peripheral blood sampling occurred at initial diagnosis, before any treatment.

Uncontrolled infection, other autoimmune disease, pregnancy or lactation barred patients from enrollment. Findings and caveats of the study: A model of 13 V-J pairs discriminated ophthalmopathy from stable hyperthyroidism.

Turning to this clonotype: What it recognizes is unknown.

There are 13 residues in the CDR3. CDR1 is LNHDA and CDR2 is SQIVND in the germline V gene (reference sequence). RNA transcripts yielded amplified TCR beta CDR3 regions. Using the HTBI primer set, a first-round RT-PCR was run on the TCR CDR3. TCRdb analysed the multiplex PCR reads with MiXCR anew, one entry per CDR3 protein. Among approximately 640,000 distinct CDR3 sequences listed, around 15% were seen once. The chain recombines TRBV19 with TRBJ1-1; D not certain. Sample: blood. The origin of this receptor is a woman younger than 45 with Graves' hyperthyroidism. CDR3: CASAETRRTEAFF. CDR3 in DNA: TGTGCTAGTGCCGAGACGCGAAGGACTGAAGCTTTCTTT.